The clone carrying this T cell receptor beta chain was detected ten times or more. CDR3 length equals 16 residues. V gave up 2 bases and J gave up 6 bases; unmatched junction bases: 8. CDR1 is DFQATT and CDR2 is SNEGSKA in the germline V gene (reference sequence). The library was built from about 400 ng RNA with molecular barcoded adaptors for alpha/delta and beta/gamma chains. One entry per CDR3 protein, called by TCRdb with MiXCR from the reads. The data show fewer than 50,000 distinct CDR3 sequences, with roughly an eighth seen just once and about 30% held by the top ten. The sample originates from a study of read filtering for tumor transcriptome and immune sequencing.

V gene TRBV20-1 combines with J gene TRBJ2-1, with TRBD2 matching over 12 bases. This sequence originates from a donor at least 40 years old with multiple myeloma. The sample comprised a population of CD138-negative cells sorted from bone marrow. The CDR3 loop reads CSARRLAGERSNEQFF. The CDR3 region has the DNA TGCAGTGCTAGAAGACTAGCGGGAGAGAGGAGCAATGAGCAGTTCTTC.